Shown below are 3 T cell receptor beta chains from a single sample sequenced in a study of beta chain features in type 1 diabetes. The study, taken as a whole, reports: Across all four CD4+ subsets, people with type 1 diabetes showed modestly shorter TCRB CDR3s.

These receptors are not linked to any known antigen. Expressed TCRB transcripts got sequenced, as all isolated RNA was reverse transcribed. Sequencing was performed with immunoSEQ multiplex PCR; in TCRdb, only in-frame clones are kept and a portion is missing. The table shows roughly 700,000 clones, with about an eighth occurring only once. The sample taken for sequencing was naive CD4+ T cells from blood. The receptors here all came from a man between 18 and 29 years old with type 1 diabetes.

This clone was detected a few times. V is TRBV18 and J is TRBJ1-5, with D perhaps matching TRBD1 (6 bases). The CDR3 sequence is 14 residues long. V was shortened by 3 bases and J by 8 bases, with 14 bases between the two germline ends. The germline gives CDR1 KGHSH, CDR2 LQKENI. CDR3 sequence reads: CASSPRLGAEPQHF. DNA of the CDR3: TGTGCCAGCTCACCGAGGCTGGGGGCCGAGCCCCAGCATTTT.

This clone occurred a few times. The rearrangement links TRBV10-3 to TRBJ1-2; D is uncertain. The CDR3 runs 15 residues. The germline V gene encodes CDR1 ENHRY and CDR2 SYGVKD. Trimming removed 2 bases from V and 0 bases from J, with 10 bases in between. This CDR3 reads CAISERRDSNYGYTF. The CDR3 DNA reads as TGTGCCATCAGTGAGAGGAGGGATTCTAACTATGGCTACACCTTC.

This clone appeared a few times. This rearrangement joins TRBV30 to TRBJ2-7; 12 positions match TRBD2. The CDR3 consists of 17 residues. Germline CDR1 reads GTSNPN; CDR2 reads SVGIG (reference sequence). Unmatched junction bases numbered 10, after V lost 0 bases and J lost 4 bases. The CDR3 DNA reads as TGTGCCTGGAGTGTAGTCCGGACTAGCGGGGATCTATACGAGCAGTACTTC. It yields the protein CAWSVVRTSGDLYEQYF.